Listed here is a single TCR beta chain. The antigen this receptor binds is unknown. No much larger clone is present one base from it, and per-base qualities are unavailable. This sample is drawn from a study of memory CD4+ T cells and cytomegalovirus serostatus (dated by TCRdb to between 2019 and 2020). Background for the entire study: A total of roughly 35 healthy Belgian adults, of whom 9 were CMV seropositive and approximately 25 were CMV seronegative, were included in the cohort. To replicate a published TCR-based CMV serostatus classifier, the study sequenced CD4+ memory TCRbeta repertoires from a Belgian cohort whose cytomegalovirus serostatus was known.

Single viable CD3+CD4+CD8-CD45RO+ cells were sorted as memory CD4+ T cells on a FACSAria II. CMV serostatus was determined with a Roche Elecsys assay detecting serum IgG against CMV pp150, pp28, p38 and p52. After the samples were thawed, total CD4+ T cells were enriched through positive selection using CD4 magnetic microbeads. The samples came from a separate study whose specific focus was interrogating the CD4+ T cell memory repertoire. Following standard operating procedures, peripheral blood mononuclear cells were isolated and cryopreserved, while serum was kept at -80 degrees C. Staining used CD3-PerCP (BW264/56), CD4-APC (RPA-T4), CD45RO-PE (UCHT1) and CD8-Pacific Orange (3B5) antibodies, with Sytox blue excluding non-viable cells. The Quick-DNA Microprep Kit was used to extract genomic DNA from the sorted cells. TCRbeta DNA was amplified with the immunoSEQ hsTCRbeta kit following the manufacturer's protocol. TCRbeta libraries were sequenced on an Illumina MiSeq instrument. The original pipeline was this. Following removal of out-of-frame sequences, more than 2,000,000 distinct TCRbeta sequences were retained, with an average of around 70,000 per individual. Two values were used to score each individual: the count of roughly 180 previously reported CMV-associated TCRbeta sequences and the total count of productive distinct TCRbeta sequences. A beta-binomial model was reimplemented in Python, and scikit-learn random forests with default parameters were trained on US cohort data. Classifier performance on the Belgian cohort was summarized as median AUC with percentile confidence intervals calculated over 10,000 bootstrap iterations. What TCRdb holds here is the immuneACCESS table cut down to in-frame rearrangements. Part of the clones is not present; checked against another copy, under half of the missing clones reflect an unresolved V gene, and the others are unexplained. The V and J calls and clone size were taken over from that table, and D and trimming were inferred from the DNA. The sample yields around 50,000 clones; 75% to 85% were counted once. The top ten hold 0.67% of the sample.

General conclusions and limits of the study: CMV serostatus prediction reached a median bootstrapped AUC of roughly 0.96 with the original framework and approximately 0.92 with a US-trained random forest. On the Belgian cohort, the classifier based on the original framework reached a median bootstrapped AUC of 0.95, with a 95% CI of 0.76-1.00. Of under 200 previously reported CMV-associated TCRbeta sequences, around 70 appeared in the CD4+ memory repertoires, each in one to five individuals. Results were interpreted as suggesting that the CMV-associated TCR signature is largely present in the CD4+ memory repertoire. Only CD4+CD45RO+ memory cells were sequenced, unlike the original study, which covered naive and memory CD4+ and CD8+ populations.

The TCR originated in an adult in good health and CMV-seronegative. Sequenced input: memory CD4+ T cells from blood.

The encoded CDR3 is CASRETGLGTDTQYF. Here is the DNA: TGTGCCAGTAGGGAGACAGGGTTGGGCACAGATACGCAGTATTTT. The sequence joins TRBV19 to TRBJ2-3; a stretch of 7 junction bases matches TRBD1. The CDR3 numbers 15 residues from cysteine through phenylalanine. Only CDR3 DNA is held: 45 bases, read in frame from base 1. V ends up 6 bases short and J 1 base short, with an unmatched junction base count of 7. From a lookup of the germline V gene (reference sequence), CDR1 and CDR2 are LNHDA and SQIVND. Reference TRBV19 and TRBJ2-3 proteins supply the regions before and after the CDR3; the full variable domain is: DGGITQSPKYLFRKEGQNVTLSCEQNLNHDAMYWYRQDPGQGLRLIYYSQIVNDFQKGDIAEGYSVSREKKESFPLTVTSAQKNPTAFYLCASRETGLGTDTQYFGPGTRLTVL.